This T cell receptor (beta chain) was recorded in a study of cytomegalovirus exposure and HLA in healthy donors (dated by TCRdb to 2015 to 2018). For the study in its entirety: According to a later analysis, the roughly 130 validation repertoires were produced on the same platform as the roughly 600 repertoires of the first cohort. A separate validation cohort of 100 to 150 different subjects was used in addition to the approximately 700-subject first cohort. The aim of the study was to test whether cataloging public T cell receptors could identify signatures of past pathogen exposure. High-throughput TCR immunosequencing, statistical association of individual TCRs with disease status, and machine learning were combined to predict cytomegalovirus infection status.

This clone was counted a few times. No cognate antigen has been identified for it. No per-base quality is available; no much larger clone lies one base away. Study-wide findings and limitations: In vitro tests confirmed that a few of the cytomegalovirus-associated TCR beta chains recognize cytomegalovirus antigens. A later analysis lacked HLA typing for the validation cohort, so it scored co-occurrence in that cohort across all 110 or so repertoires. Subsequent analysis determined that TCRs grouped into clusters in the first cohort also showed a tendency toward co-occurrence across the 120 validation repertoires, and approximately 94% of cluster scores exceeded 0. The study gave a list of about 160 TCR beta chains associated with cytomegalovirus. The authors suggested that the approach could potentially be generalized to other disease states and immunological phenotypes. Most TCR sequences were observed very rarely across donors, whereas some public TCRs were present in many individuals. The classifier was reported to diagnose cytomegalovirus status with high specificity and sensitivity in both the original cohort and the validation cohort.

CDR1 and CDR2 (WNHNN, SYGVQD) derive from the germline V gene (reference sequence). From V the trimming removes 7 bases and from J it removes 3 bases, while the gene matches leave 5 bases of the junction unaccounted for. The CDR3 starts with the cysteine, ends with the phenylalanine, and has 13 residues. The read is trimmed to its CDR3 DNA, 39 bases read in frame from base 1. Separate from the roughly 650-subject first cohort, the validation cohort of roughly 130 subjects was the group to which the donors belonged. Receptor amplification or capture employed the immunoSEQ multiplex PCR assay. On the authors' methods: A statistical classification framework was developed to diagnose cytomegalovirus status using the catalog of TCR beta chain sequences. TCRdb took over this immuneACCESS table, retaining in-frame rearrangements with V and J assigned. Such tables are incomplete; in checked studies, under half of the missing clones stem from an unresolved V gene, and the remainder is unexplained. V and J calls and clone size come straight from that table; D and trimming were deduced from the DNA. For this sample there are under 200,000 clones; roughly nine tenths appear just once. Together, the top ten hold about 2.9% of the sample.

Sequenced input: PBMCs. The receptor comes from a woman younger than 30 in good health and CMV-seropositive. The chain links TRBV10-1 with TRBJ1-2; 7 of the junction bases match TRBD1. The CDR3 sequence is CASILDRYYGYTF. At the DNA level, the sequence is TGCGCCAGCATCCTGGACAGGTACTATGGCTACACCTTC.